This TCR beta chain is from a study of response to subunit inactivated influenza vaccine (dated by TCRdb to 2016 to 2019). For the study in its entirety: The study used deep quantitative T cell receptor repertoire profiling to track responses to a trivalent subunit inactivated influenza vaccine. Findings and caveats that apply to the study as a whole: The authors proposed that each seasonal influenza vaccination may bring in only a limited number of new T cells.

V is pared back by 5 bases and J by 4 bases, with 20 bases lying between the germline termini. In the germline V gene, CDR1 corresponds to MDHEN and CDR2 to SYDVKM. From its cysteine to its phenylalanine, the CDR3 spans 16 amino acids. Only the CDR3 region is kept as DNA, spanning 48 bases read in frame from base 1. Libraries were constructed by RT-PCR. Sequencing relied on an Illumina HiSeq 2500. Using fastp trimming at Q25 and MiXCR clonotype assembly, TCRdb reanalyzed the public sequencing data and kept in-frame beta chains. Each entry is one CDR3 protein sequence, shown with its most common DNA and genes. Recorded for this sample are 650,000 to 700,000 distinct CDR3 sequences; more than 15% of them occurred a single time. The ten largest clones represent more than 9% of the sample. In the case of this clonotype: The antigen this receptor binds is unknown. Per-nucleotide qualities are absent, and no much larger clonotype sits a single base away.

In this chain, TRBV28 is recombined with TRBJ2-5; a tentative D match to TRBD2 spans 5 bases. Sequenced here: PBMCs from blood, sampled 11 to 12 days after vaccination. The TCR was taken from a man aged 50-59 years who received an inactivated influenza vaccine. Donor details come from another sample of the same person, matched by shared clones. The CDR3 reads CASSGRDFGGRETQYF. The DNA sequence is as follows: TGTGCCAGCAGTGGACGTGATTTCGGAGGACGAGAGACCCAGTACTTC.